These 17 T cell receptor beta chains were all obtained from the same sample, sequenced in a study of glioma-infiltrating T cells after dendritic cell vaccination. The time point: after dendritic cell vaccination, including at tumor progression/relapse. Measured with immunoSEQ multiplex PCR; TCRdb has only the in-frame clones, and not every one. The sample carries around 60,000 clones, roughly nine tenths recorded once. The sample was blood, taken after dendritic cell vaccination. All receptors come from a human donor with glioblastoma.

The V gene is TRBV2, the J gene TRBJ2-7; possibly TRBD2 for D (5 bases). CDR1 is SNHLY and CDR2 is FYNNEI in the germline V gene. Trimming stripped 2 bases from V and 6 bases from J, with 14 bases between. This CDR3 spans 14 amino acids. In DNA, the CDR3 is TGTGCCAGCAGTGAACGGTTAGGTGGGAGCGAGCAGTACTTC. Its protein is CASSERLGGSEQYF.

The chain has TRBV5-1 and TRBJ2-7; D not resolved. Germline V CDR1 and CDR2: SGHRS, YFSETQ. V lost 6 bases and J 5 bases, leaving 15 bases between the germline ends. This CDR3 is 13 amino acids long. The CDR3 is CASISPHGDEQYF. CDR3 sequence (DNA): TGCGCCAGCATCTCACCCCACGGAGACGAGCAGTACTTC.

V gene TRBV7-8 combines with J gene TRBJ2-2; 7 bases are a match to TRBD1. This CDR3 is built from 15 residues. The V segment lost 6 bases and the J segment 1 base; nucleotides outside the gene matches: 5. Germline values: CDR1 SGHVS, CDR2 FQNEAQ. The CDR3 spells CASSFRDRNTGELFF. Written as DNA, the CDR3 is TGTGCCAGCAGTTTCCGGGACAGGAACACCGGGGAGCTGTTTTTT. The full variable domain, with the rest looked up from reference TRBV7-8 and TRBJ2-2, is GAGVSQSPRYKVAKRGQDVALRCDPISGHVSLFWYQQALGQGPEFLTYFQNEAQLDKSGLPSDRFFAERPEGSVSTLKIQRTQQEDSAVYLCASSFRDRNTGELFFGEGSRLTVL.

The chain has TRBV7-9 and TRBJ1-3, with 7 bases identical to TRBD1. Germline CDR1 is SEHNR and CDR2 is FQNEAQ (reference sequence). The CDR3 length is 16 residues. Losses at the gene ends were 0 bases for V and 4 bases for J; bases not matched to a gene: 6. This chain's CDR3 is CASSLANTGAGNTIYF. The CDR3 DNA sequence: TGTGCCAGCAGCTTAGCAAACACAGGGGCCGGAAACACCATATATTTT.

This rearrangement joins TRBV6-1 to TRBJ1-3; a possible D gene is TRBD1 (6 bases). CDR1 is MNHNS and CDR2 is SASEGT in the germline V gene. Trimming cost V 10 bases and J 4 bases, with 17 bases left between them. The CDR3 has 14 amino acids. This chain's CDR3 is CATLTGPSGNTIYF. The CDR3 DNA follows: TGTGCCACGCTCACAGGGCCCTCGGGAAACACCATATATTTT.

V usage is TRBV6-5 and J usage is TRBJ1-2; 10 bases are a match to TRBD1. The CDR3 is 15 residues long. Trimming removed 5 bases from V and 3 bases from J; junction bases left unmatched: 6. Germline V gives CDR1 MNHEY, CDR2 SVGAGI. CDR3 loop: CASSRGTGEDYGYTF. The CDR3, as DNA: TGTGCCAGCAGTAGGGGGACAGGGGAGGACTATGGCTACACCTTC.

The chain carries TRBV6-5 and TRBJ1-6; D remains ambiguous. This CDR3 has 14 residues. CDR1 and CDR2 from the germline V gene are MNHEY and SVGAGI. The V gene lost 5 bases and the J gene lost 6 bases, with 11 bases spanning the gap. The CDR3 coding sequence is TGTGCCAGCAGTCGGGCAGGACTTAATTCACCCCTCCACTTT. It is translated as CASSRAGLNSPLHF.

The rearrangement uses TRBV6-1 and TRBJ1-1, with D tentatively TRBD1 (5 bases). Germline assignment: CDR1 MNHNS and CDR2 SASEGT. CDR3 length: 13 residues. Between the trimmed V and J ends, which lost 8 bases and 6 bases, there was a span of 16 bases. The DNA of the CDR3 is TGTGCCAGCGGGGGGGTCTCTTACGCTGAAGCTTTCTTT. Residues: CASGGVSYAEAFF.

The chain recombines TRBV5-1 with TRBJ1-2; TRBD1 might be the D (6 bases). The germline CDR1 and CDR2 sequences are SGHRS and YFSETQ. V was pared by 5 bases and J by 2 bases, with 19 bases between. This CDR3 contains 16 residues. The CDR3 loop reads CASRAAGTPTNYGYTF. The CDR3, as DNA: TGCGCCAGCAGGGCCGCCGGGACACCGACCAACTATGGCTACACCTTC.

The chain is built from TRBV27 and TRBJ2-7, with a weak D call TRBD1 (5 bases). Trimming stripped 6 bases from V and 3 bases from J, with 15 bases between. The CDR3 has 14 residues. From germline, CDR1 is MNHEY and CDR2 SMNVEV (reference sequence). The CDR3 region is CASSPQVLNYEQYF. CDR3 DNA: TGTGCCAGCAGCCCACAGGTTCTTAACTACGAGCAGTACTTC.

This chain links TRBV14 with TRBJ2-1, with 10 bases identical to TRBD2. Looked up from germline, CDR1 is SGHDN and CDR2 is FVKESK. The junction had 16 bases not matched to a gene; V was cut back by 4 bases and J by 7 bases. The CDR3 covers 18 residues. CDR3 sequence reads: CASSRLLDSGRARNEQFF. In nucleotides, the CDR3 is TGTGCCAGCAGCCGGCTGTTGGACAGCGGGAGGGCCCGGAATGAGCAGTTCTTC.

This chain connects TRBV27 to TRBJ2-2; D is ambiguous. From germline, CDR1 is MNHEY and CDR2 SMNVEV (reference sequence). The CDR3 loop spans 14 amino acids. V lost 4 bases and J lost 3, with 9 bases in between. CDR3 protein: CASSYVVDTGELFF. The CDR3 region has the DNA TGTGCCAGCAGTTACGTTGTAGACACCGGGGAGCTGTTTTTT.

V usage is TRBV2 and J usage is TRBJ2-5, with TRBD1 as a possible D gene (6 bases). CDR3 length equals 16 residues. Trimming removed 4 bases at V and 5 bases at J, with 20 bases between. Germline V gene data show CDR1 as SNHLY and CDR2 as FYNNEI. CDR3 coding DNA: TGTGCCAGCAGTGCCCAACGGACAGAACTCTCGGAGACCCAGTACTTC. As protein: CASSAQRTELSETQYF.

CDR3 sequence: CASSLVGTESINQPQHF. For the CDR3, the DNA is TGTGCCAGCAGCTTGGTTGGGACAGAGTCAATCAATCAGCCCCAGCATTTT. The chain carries TRBV5-6 and TRBJ1-5, with 7 positions matching TRBD1. The CDR3 loop spans 17 amino acids. V shed 0 bases and J 3 bases; nucleotides not matched to a gene: 9. The germline CDR1 and CDR2 sequences are SGHDT and YYEEEE.

The V call is TRBV19, the J call TRBJ1-1; maybe TRBD1 (6 bases). Germline CDR1 reads LNHDA; CDR2 reads SQIVND (reference sequence). This CDR3 contains 13 residues. With 9 bases removed from V and 1 base from J, the gap between germline ends came to 12 bases. The CDR3 nucleotides read TGTGCCAGCCAGGACAGAGCGAACACTGAAGCTTTCTTT. This gives the protein CASQDRANTEAFF.

CDR3 bases: TGTGCCAGCAGTTTATTGGGTCAGGGCGGCACTGAAGCTTTCTTT. Translated, it gives CASSLLGQGGTEAFF. The rearrangement links TRBV27 to TRBJ1-1; D may be TRBD1 (5 bases). The CDR3 runs 15 residues. CDR1 is MNHEY, CDR2 SMNVEV, per germline (reference sequence). V was cut by 1 base and J by 4 bases, with 13 bases left in between.

The DNA of the CDR3 is TGTGCCAGCAGCCCCACCGGGACAGGGGGTGGGGAGACCCAGTACTTC. Protein: CASSPTGTGGGETQYF. The gene calls are TRBV7-2 and TRBJ2-5, with 11 nucleotides matching TRBD1. CDR3 length: 16 amino acids. Germline V lookup: CDR1 SGHTA, CDR2 FQGNSA. With V trimmed by 5 bases and J by 5 bases, 10 bases remained unmatched.